A single sample gave rise to the 24 T cell receptor beta chains below, sequenced in a study of T-cell reconstitution after alpha-beta-depleted transplantation in children. Construction of the TCRbeta library involved unique molecular identifiers. TCRdb fed the PCR reads into MiXCR, producing one record per CDR3 protein. The table includes 550,000 to 800,000 distinct CDR3 sequences, around 13% detected once. The sequences come from PBMCs, collected before TCRalphabeta/CD19-depleted stem cell transplant. These TCRs come from a girl aged 2-10 years with congenital amegakaryocytic thrombocytopenia, due to receive a stem cell transplant.

In its sample, this clonotype was seen a few times. The genes are TRBV30 and TRBJ1-4; D ambiguous. Germline values: CDR1 GTSNPN, CDR2 SVGIG (reference sequence). CDR3 size: 15 residues. V was cut by 0 bases and J by 2 bases, with 10 bases left in between. The CDR3 nucleotides are TGTGCCTGGAGTGTACTTCCAAGGACTAATGAAAAACTGTTTTTT. It encodes CAWSVLPRTNEKLFF.

J is TRBJ1-1 and V is TRBV5-6; D uncertain. V lost 3 bases and J lost 0, with 9 bases in between. The length of the CDR3 is 14 residues. Germline loops: CDR1 SGHDT, CDR2 YYEEEE. CDR3 loop: CASSWGGVNTEAFF. CDR3 in DNA: TGTGCCAGCAGCTGGGGAGGCGTGAACACTGAAGCTTTCTTT. The whole variable domain, remainder taken from reference TRBV5-6 and TRBJ1-1, is DAGVTQSPTHLIKTRGQQVTLRCSPKSGHDTVSWYQQALGQGPQFIFQYYEEEERQRGNFPDRFSGHQFPNYSSELNVNALLLGDSALYLCASSWGGVNTEAFFGQGTRLTVV.

This clonotype was seen ten or more times. The rearrangement uses TRBV5-4 and TRBJ1-2, with 8 bases matching TRBD1. Trimming at V came to 3 bases and at J to 4 bases, leaving 8 bases not matched to a gene. The germline CDR1 and CDR2 sequences are SGHNT and YYREEE (reference sequence). This CDR3 contains 15 residues. The CDR3 DNA is TGTGCCAGCAGCTCGAACAGGGGGAGGAGCTATGGCTACACCTTC. The encoded protein is CASSSNRGRSYGYTF.

The gene calls are TRBV29-1 and TRBJ2-7, with D perhaps TRBD1 (5 bases). V shed 6 bases and J shed 3 bases, with 15 bases lying between them. CDR3 length: 13 amino acids. The germline V gene has CDR1 SQVTM and CDR2 ANQGSEA. The CDR3 reads CSVTQANYYEQYF. The CDR3 DNA is TGCAGCGTCACACAGGCGAACTACTACGAGCAGTACTTC.

This clonotype was found many times. The chain uses TRBV7-3 and TRBJ2-2; D is perhaps TRBD1 or TRBD2 (6 bases each). Germline-derived CDR1 and CDR2 are SGHTA and FQGTGA. The V end lost 1 base, the J end lost 4 bases, and 16 bases lay between the germline ends. The CDR3 is made up of 17 amino acids. CDR3 loop: CASSLSVGGAGTGELFF. The CDR3 bases are TGTGCCAGCAGCTTAAGTGTCGGGGGCGCAGGCACCGGGGAGCTGTTTTTT.

This clonotype was detected a few times. This chain connects TRBV27 to TRBJ1-5; possibly TRBD1 for D (6 bases). Deletions cut 3 bases from V and 7 bases from J, with 16 bases between. The CDR3 runs 15 residues. CDR1 is MNHEY, CDR2 SMNVEV, per germline (reference sequence). CDR3 sequence (DNA): TGTGCCAGCAGTTTTGAGGCAGGGGAGGGACAGCCCCAGCATTTT. It codes for CASSFEAGEGQPQHF.

This chain connects TRBV20-1 to TRBJ2-3; 9 nucleotides match TRBD2. The germline gives CDR1 DFQATT, CDR2 SNEGSKA (reference sequence). V trimming: 3 bases; J trimming: 4 bases; junction bases outside the gene matches: 11. The CDR3 sequence is 16 residues long. Here the CDR3 reads CSASGVAGEMADTQYF. For the CDR3, the DNA is TGCAGTGCTAGCGGCGTAGCGGGAGAGATGGCAGATACGCAGTATTTT.

This clonotype has ten or more counts. The rearrangement uses TRBV28 and TRBJ2-3, with TRBD1 matching over 7 bases. The CDR3 is made up of 17 amino acids. From germline, CDR1 is MDHEN and CDR2 SYDVKM. V shed 2 bases, J shed 4 bases, and the junction held 12 bases outside the gene matches. CDR3 sequence: CASSLPAEGTDSDTQYF. As DNA, the CDR3 is TGTGCCAGCAGTTTACCCGCAGAGGGGACAGATTCAGATACGCAGTATTTT.

This clonotype was found many times. CDR3 sequence: CASSTPGLAWETQYF. As DNA, the CDR3 is TGTGCCAGCAGTACGCCGGGACTAGCTTGGGAGACCCAGTACTTC. This chain joins TRBV6-1 and TRBJ2-5, with 9 bases fitting TRBD2. Germline loops: CDR1 MNHNS, CDR2 SASEGT. The CDR3 has 15 amino acids. The ends lost 5 bases at V and 5 bases at J; junction bases unmatched: 9.

This clonotype has more than one count but fewer than ten. This sequence joins TRBV21-1 and TRBJ1-1; the table's D call of TRBD1 was not tested on the DNA. TRBV21-1 is flagged as a pseudogene. This CDR3 has 19 amino acids. The CDR3 region is CASSKKVRRTGVQNTEAFF. The CDR3 nucleotides are TGTGCCAGCAGCAAAAAGGTCAGACGGACAGGGGTACAGAACACTGAAGCTTTCTTT.

This clonotype appeared a few times. This rearrangement joins TRBV5-6 to TRBJ2-1; 7 nucleotides match TRBD2. Germline V lookup: CDR1 SGHDT, CDR2 YYEEEE. CDR3 length: 16 residues. V was pared by 5 bases and J by 8 bases, with 16 bases of the junction left unmatched. The CDR3 loop is CASSSNLAGKGDEQFF. The CDR3 bases are TGTGCCAGCAGTTCTAACTTAGCGGGCAAGGGCGATGAGCAGTTCTTC.

This clonotype came up many times. V and J are TRBV11-1 and TRBJ2-1; 7 positions match TRBD2. Germline CDR1 reads SGHAT; CDR2 reads FQDESV (reference sequence). Losses at the gene ends were 0 bases for V and 0 bases for J; bases not matched to a gene: 8. CDR3 length equals 18 residues. CDR3 bases: TGTGCCAGCAGCTTAGCTGCTAGCGGACGGAGCTCCTACAATGAGCAGTTCTTC. It encodes CASSLAASGRSSYNEQFF. The full variable domain, with the rest looked up from reference TRBV11-1 and TRBJ2-1, is EAEVAQSPRYKITEKSQAVAFWCDPISGHATLYWYRQILGQGPELLVQFQDESVVDDSQLPKDRFSAERLKGVDSTLKIQPAELGDSAMYLCASSLAASGRSSYNEQFFGPGTRLTVL.

This clonotype was seen a handful of times. The rearrangement links TRBV4-2 to TRBJ2-1; 8 bases are shared with TRBD2. Germline V gene data show CDR1 as LGHNA and CDR2 as YNFKEQ. CDR3 length: 17 amino acids. Unmatched junction bases numbered 13, after V lost 2 bases and J lost 7 bases. CDR3 coding DNA: TGTGCCAGCAGCCAAAACCCACCGGGACTAGTCCCTAATGAGCAGTTCTTC. Protein sequence: CASSQNPPGLVPNEQFF.

This clonotype was detected ten times or more. The chain combines TRBV6-1 with TRBJ2-7; TRBD1 is a possible D gene (6 bases). CDR1 MNHNS and CDR2 SASEGT come from the germline V gene. The ends were cut back, 7 bases at V and 5 bases at J, with 18 bases in the middle. The CDR3 is 14 residues long. As DNA, the CDR3 is TGTGCCAGCAAAGACAGGTGGGGAATCCACGAGCAGTACTTC. Translation gives CASKDRWGIHEQYF.

As concerns this clonotype: This sequence may be a read error, since a much larger clone differs from it by one base. V usage is TRBV30 and J usage is TRBJ2-1, with TRBD2 matching over 8 bases. This CDR3 comprises 13 residues. The trim removed 6 bases at V and 2 bases at J, leaving 3 bases unmatched. In germline, CDR1 is GTSNPN, CDR2 SVGIG (reference sequence). This CDR3 is CACTTSAYNEQFF. CDR3 DNA: TGTGCCTGCACGACTAGCGCCTACAATGAGCAGTTCTTC.

Only a few counts were recorded for this clonotype. The rearrangement joins TRBV7-2 to TRBJ2-7; D is ambiguous. Trimming cost V 6 bases and J 7 bases, with 16 bases left between them. The germline V gene encodes CDR1 SGHTA and CDR2 FQGNSA. There are 13 residues in the CDR3. The CDR3 DNA reads as TGTGCCAGCAGTTTCGGGCCTCTCTCGGAGCAGTACTTC. Translating gives CASSFGPLSEQYF.

There are a few counts of this clonotype. The chain is built from TRBV6-1 and TRBJ2-7; the D is unclear. The germline CDR1 and CDR2 sequences are MNHNS and SASEGT. Between the trimmed V and J ends, which lost 6 bases and 9 bases, there was a span of 21 bases. CDR3 size: 14 residues. DNA for the CDR3: TGTGCCAGCAGACCCCTTCTGGAAAGCCCGTCGCAGTACTTC. Translated: CASRPLLESPSQYF.

This clonotype was observed a few times. The chain combines TRBV9 with TRBJ2-5, with unresolved D. This CDR3 is 14 amino acids long. V was trimmed by 0 bases and J by 1 base, leaving 7 bases between them. Germline assignment: CDR1 SGDLS and CDR2 YYNGEE. For the CDR3, the DNA is TGTGCCAGCAGCGTAGACCGGTTCCAAGAGACCCAGTACTTC. It codes for CASSVDRFQETQYF.

This clonotype was detected ten times or more. The rearrangement links TRBV20-1 to TRBJ2-1; TRBD2 aligns across 9 bases. The germline gives CDR1 DFQATT, CDR2 SNEGSKA (reference sequence). The V segment lost 5 bases and the J segment 0 bases; nucleotides outside the gene matches: 2. CDR3 size: 14 residues. The CDR3 region is CSAFSGSSYNEQFF. The CDR3 DNA sequence: TGCAGTGCTTTTAGCGGGAGCTCCTACAATGAGCAGTTCTTC.

This clonotype was recorded at least ten times. V gene TRBV7-9 combines with J gene TRBJ1-2; D unresolved. The ends were cut back, 1 base at V and 0 bases at J, with 9 bases in the middle. This CDR3 has 15 amino acids. The V gene's germline CDR1 is SEHNR and CDR2 FQNEAQ (reference sequence). The CDR3 region has the DNA TGTGCCAGCAGCTTAGAGACCACGGCTAACTATGGCTACACCTTC. Its protein is CASSLETTANYGYTF.

This clonotype occurred many times. The rearrangement links TRBV7-2 to TRBJ2-1; 11 positions match TRBD2. V was pared by 5 bases and J by 2 bases, with 5 bases of the junction left unmatched. CDR3 length: 16 residues. Germline values: CDR1 SGHTA, CDR2 FQGNSA. CDR3 sequence reads: CASSKLAGAPYNEQFF. The DNA of the CDR3 is TGTGCCAGCAGCAAACTAGCGGGAGCACCCTACAATGAGCAGTTCTTC.

The chain uses TRBV6-1 and TRBJ1-2; unclear D gene. This CDR3 comprises 13 residues. Germline V gene sequence: CDR1 MNHNS, CDR2 SASEGT. The germline V and J ends were trimmed by 2 bases and 8 bases, with 12 bases remaining between them. CDR3 amino acids: CASSEQAGTGYTF. The DNA for the CDR3 is TGTGCCAGCAGTGAACAGGCGGGTACCGGCTACACCTTC.

This clonotype was seen ten or more times. This chain links TRBV6-1 with TRBJ2-7; no definite D call. V lost 6 bases, J lost 3 bases, and 21 bases lay in between. The germline gives CDR1 MNHNS, CDR2 SASEGT. The CDR3 covers 16 residues. This CDR3 is CASSLTPNRVDYEQYF. As DNA, the CDR3 is TGTGCCAGCAGCCTAACGCCTAACAGAGTAGACTACGAGCAGTACTTC.

In its sample, this clonotype was seen many times. The chain links TRBV28 to TRBJ2-5, with 13 bases fitting TRBD2. Germline CDR1 and CDR2: MDHEN and SYDVKM. J gave up 5 bases and V 5 bases, and 2 bases lay outside the gene matches. This CDR3 has 14 residues. CDR3 protein: CASSPTSGRETQYF. The CDR3 DNA is TGTGCCAGCAGTCCGACTAGCGGGAGGGAGACCCAGTACTTC.